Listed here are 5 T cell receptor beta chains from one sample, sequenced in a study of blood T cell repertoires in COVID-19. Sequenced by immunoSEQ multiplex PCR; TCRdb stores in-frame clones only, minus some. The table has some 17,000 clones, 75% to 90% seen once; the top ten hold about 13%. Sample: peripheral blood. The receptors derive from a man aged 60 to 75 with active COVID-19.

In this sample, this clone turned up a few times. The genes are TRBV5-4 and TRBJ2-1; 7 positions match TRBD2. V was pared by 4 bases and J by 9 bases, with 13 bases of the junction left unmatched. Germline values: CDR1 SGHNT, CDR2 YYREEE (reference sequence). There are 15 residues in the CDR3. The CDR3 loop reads CASSRTGLVVREQFF. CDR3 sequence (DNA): TGTGCCAGCAGCCGTACCGGACTAGTCGTTCGTGAGCAGTTCTTC.

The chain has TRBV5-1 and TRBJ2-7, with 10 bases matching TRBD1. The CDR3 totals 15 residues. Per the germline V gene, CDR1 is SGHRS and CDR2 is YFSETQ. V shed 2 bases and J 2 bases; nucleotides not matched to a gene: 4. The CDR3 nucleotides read TGCGCCAGCAGCTTTTGGACAGGGGGACCCTACGAGCAGTACTTC. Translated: CASSFWTGGPYEQYF.

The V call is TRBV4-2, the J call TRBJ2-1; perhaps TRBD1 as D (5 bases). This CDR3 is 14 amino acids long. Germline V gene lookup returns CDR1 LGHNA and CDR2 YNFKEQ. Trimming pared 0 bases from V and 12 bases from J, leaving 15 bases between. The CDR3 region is CASSQDLIGQGQFF. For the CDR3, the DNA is TGTGCCAGCAGCCAAGATTTAATAGGCCAGGGGCAGTTCTTC.

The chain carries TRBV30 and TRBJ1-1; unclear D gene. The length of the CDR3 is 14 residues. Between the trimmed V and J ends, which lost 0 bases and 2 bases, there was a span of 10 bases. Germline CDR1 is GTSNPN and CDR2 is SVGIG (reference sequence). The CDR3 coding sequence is TGTGCCTGGAGTGTACTAGGGTCTAACACTGAAGCTTTCTTT. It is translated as CAWSVLGSNTEAFF.

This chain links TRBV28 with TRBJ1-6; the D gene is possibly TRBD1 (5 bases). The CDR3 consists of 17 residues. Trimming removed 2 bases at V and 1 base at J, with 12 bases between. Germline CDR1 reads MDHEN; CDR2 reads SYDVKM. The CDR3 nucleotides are TGTGCCAGCAGTTTACGGCAGGGCAGATCCTATAATTCACCCCTCCACTTT. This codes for CASSLRQGRSYNSPLHF.